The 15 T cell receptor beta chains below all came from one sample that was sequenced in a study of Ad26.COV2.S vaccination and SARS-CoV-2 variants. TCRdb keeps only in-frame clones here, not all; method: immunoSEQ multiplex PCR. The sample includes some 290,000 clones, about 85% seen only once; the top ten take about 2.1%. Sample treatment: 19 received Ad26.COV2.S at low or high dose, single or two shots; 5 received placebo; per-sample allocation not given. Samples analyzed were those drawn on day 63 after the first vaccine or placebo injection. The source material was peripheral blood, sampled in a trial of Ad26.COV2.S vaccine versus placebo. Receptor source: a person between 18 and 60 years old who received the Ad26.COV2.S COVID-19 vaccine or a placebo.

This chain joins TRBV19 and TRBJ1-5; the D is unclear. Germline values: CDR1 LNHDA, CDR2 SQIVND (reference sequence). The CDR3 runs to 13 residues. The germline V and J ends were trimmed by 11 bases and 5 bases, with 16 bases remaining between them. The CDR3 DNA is TGTGCCGCGGCGCTTCAGAGCCATCAGCCCCAGCATTTT. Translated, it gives CAAALQSHQPQHF.

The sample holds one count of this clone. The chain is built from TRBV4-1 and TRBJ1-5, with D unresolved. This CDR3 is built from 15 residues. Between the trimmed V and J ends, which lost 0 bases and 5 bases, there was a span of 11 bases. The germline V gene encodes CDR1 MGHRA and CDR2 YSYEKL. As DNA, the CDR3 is TGCGCCAGCAGCCAAGATCCTAAGTGGGATCAGCCCCAGCATTTT. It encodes CASSQDPKWDQPQHF.

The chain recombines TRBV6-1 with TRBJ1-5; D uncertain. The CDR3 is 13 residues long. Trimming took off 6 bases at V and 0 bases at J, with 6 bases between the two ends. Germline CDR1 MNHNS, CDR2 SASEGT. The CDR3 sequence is CASRFDSNQPQHF. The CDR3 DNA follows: TGTGCCAGCAGGTTCGATAGCAATCAGCCCCAGCATTTT.

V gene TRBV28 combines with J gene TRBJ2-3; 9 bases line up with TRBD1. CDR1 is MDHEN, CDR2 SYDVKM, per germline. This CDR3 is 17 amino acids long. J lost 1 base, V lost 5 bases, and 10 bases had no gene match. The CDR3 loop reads CASSHAGTGYRTDTQYF. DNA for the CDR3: TGTGCCAGCAGTCATGCCGGGACAGGGTATCGCACAGATACGCAGTATTTT.

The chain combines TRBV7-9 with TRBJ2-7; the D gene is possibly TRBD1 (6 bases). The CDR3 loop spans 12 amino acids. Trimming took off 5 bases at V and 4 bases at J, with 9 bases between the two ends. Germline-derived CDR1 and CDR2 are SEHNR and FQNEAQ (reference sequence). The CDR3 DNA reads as TGTGCCAGCAGCATGGACAGTTACGAGCAGTACTTC. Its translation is CASSMDSYEQYF.

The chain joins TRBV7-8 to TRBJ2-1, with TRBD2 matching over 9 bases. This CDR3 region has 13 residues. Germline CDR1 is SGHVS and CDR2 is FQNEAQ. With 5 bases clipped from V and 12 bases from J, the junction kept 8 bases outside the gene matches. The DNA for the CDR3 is TGTGCCAGCAGCCCACGGAGTAGCGGGGGGCAGTTCTTC. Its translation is CASSPRSSGGQFF.

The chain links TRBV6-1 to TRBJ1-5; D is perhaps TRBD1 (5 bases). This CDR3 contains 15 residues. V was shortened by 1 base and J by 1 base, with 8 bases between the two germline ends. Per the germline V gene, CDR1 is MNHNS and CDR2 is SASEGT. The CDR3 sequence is CASSEGGESNQPQHF. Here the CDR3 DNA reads TGTGCCAGCAGTGAAGGGGGGGAAAGCAATCAGCCCCAGCATTTT.

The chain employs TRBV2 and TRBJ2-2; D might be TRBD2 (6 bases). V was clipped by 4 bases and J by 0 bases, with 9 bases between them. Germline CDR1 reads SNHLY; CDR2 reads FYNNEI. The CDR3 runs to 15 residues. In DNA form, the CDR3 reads TGTGCCAGCAGTGCGGGGGAATCGAACACCGGGGAGCTGTTTTTT. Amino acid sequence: CASSAGESNTGELFF.

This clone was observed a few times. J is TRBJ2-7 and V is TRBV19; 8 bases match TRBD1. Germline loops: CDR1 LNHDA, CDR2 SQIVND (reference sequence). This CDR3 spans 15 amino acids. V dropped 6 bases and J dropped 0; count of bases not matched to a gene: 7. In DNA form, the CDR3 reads TGTGCCAGTAGGGCCGGGACAGGAAACTCCTACGAGCAGTACTTC. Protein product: CASRAGTGNSYEQYF.

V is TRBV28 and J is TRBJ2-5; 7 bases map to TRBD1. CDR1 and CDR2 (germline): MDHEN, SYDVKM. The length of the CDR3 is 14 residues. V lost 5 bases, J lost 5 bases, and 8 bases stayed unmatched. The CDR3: CASSNRQGAETQYF. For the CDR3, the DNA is TGTGCCAGCAGTAATCGACAGGGAGCGGAGACCCAGTACTTC.

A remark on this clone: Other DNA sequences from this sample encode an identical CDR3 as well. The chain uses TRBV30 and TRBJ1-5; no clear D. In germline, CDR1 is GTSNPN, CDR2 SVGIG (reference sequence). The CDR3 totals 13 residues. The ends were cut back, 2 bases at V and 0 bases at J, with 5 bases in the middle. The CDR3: CAWSLGSNQPQHF. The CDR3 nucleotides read TGTGCCTGGAGTTTAGGTAGCAATCAGCCCCAGCATTTT.

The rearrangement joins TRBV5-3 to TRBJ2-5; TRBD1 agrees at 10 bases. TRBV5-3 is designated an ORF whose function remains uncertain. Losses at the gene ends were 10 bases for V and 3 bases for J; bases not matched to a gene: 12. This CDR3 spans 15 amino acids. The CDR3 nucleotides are TGTGCCGGACGGTACGATGGGACAGGGGAAGAGACCCAGTACTTC. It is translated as CAGRYDGTGEETQYF.

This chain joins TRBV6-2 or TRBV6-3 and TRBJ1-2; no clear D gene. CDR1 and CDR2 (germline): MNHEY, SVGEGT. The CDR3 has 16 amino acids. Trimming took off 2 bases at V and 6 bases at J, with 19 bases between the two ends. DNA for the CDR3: TGTGCCAGCAGTTACCAGGCCGCAGACGGGGAACATGGCTACACCTTC. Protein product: CASSYQAADGEHGYTF.

The CDR3 here is CASSLSGVPSEKLFF. CDR3 DNA sequence: TGTGCCAGCAGCTTAAGTGGCGTGCCATCAGAAAAACTGTTTTTT. The genes are TRBV7-2 and TRBJ1-4; D unresolved. This CDR3 has 15 amino acids. Trimming cost V 2 bases and J 8 bases, with 15 bases left between them. Germline lookup yields CDR1 SGHTA and CDR2 FQGNSA.

The chain's CDR3 is CSVEGISYEQYF. The CDR3 DNA sequence: TGCAGCGTTGAGGGGATCTCCTACGAGCAGTACTTC. This rearrangement joins TRBV29-1 to TRBJ2-7, with D unclear. The CDR3 covers 12 residues. V shed 3 bases and J shed 0 bases, with 6 bases lying between them. Germline V lookup: CDR1 SQVTM, CDR2 ANQGSEA.